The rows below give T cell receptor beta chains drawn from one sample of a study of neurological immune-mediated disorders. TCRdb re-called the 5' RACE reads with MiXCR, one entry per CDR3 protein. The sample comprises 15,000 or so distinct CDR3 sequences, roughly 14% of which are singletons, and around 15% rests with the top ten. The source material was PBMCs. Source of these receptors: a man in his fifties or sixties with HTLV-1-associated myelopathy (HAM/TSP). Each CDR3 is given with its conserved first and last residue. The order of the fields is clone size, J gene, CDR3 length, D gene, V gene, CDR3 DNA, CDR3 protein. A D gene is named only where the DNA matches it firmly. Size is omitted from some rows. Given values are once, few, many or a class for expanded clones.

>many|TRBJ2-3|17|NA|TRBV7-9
TGTGCCAGCAGCCTGCTGATGGGGGGGCCCCCCACAGATACGCAGTATTTT
CASSLLMGGPPTDTQYF
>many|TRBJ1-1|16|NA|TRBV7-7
TGTGCTAGCAGCTTAAGGTCATGCCCCTGGAACACTGAAGCTTTCTTT
CASSLRSCPWNTEAFF
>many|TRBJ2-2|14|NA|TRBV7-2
TGTGCCAGCAGAATGGGGGGGCTAACCGGGGAGCTGTTTTTT
CASRMGGLTGELFF
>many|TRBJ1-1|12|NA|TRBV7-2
TGTGCCAGCAGCTTTCAACGGGCTGAAGCTTTCTTT
CASSFQRAEAFF
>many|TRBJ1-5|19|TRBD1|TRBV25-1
TGTGCCAGCAGGGACGGGACAGGGACCCTTGTCGTGAGCAATCAGCCCCAGCATTTT
CASRDGTGTLVVSNQPQHF
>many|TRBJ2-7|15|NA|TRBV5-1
TGCGCCAGCAGCTTGAGAGGGACAAGCTCCTACGAGCAGTACTTC
CASSLRGTSSYEQYF
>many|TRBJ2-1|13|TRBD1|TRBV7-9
TGTGCCAGCAGCAAGGGACAGATCAATGAGCAGTTCTTC
CASSKGQINEQFF
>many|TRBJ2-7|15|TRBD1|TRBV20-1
TGCAGTGGAACGTTTTGGACAGGGAAAGGGTACGAGCAGTACTTC
CSGTFWTGKGYEQYF
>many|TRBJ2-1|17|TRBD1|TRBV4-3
TGCGCCAGCAGCCAAAGCGCCGGGACAGGGCGAGACAATGAGCAGTTCTTC
CASSQSAGTGRDNEQFF
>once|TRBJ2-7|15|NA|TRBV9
TGTGCCAGCAGCTCCTCAGCCCCCGTAGGAGACGAGCAGTACTTC
CASSSSAPVGDEQYF
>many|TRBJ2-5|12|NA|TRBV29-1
TGCAGCGTTGAGGGTGACGGGGAGACCCAGTACTTC
CSVEGDGETQYF
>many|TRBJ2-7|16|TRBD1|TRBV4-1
TGCGCCAGCAGCCAAGGCTCGGACAGGGTCTCCTACGAGCAGTACTTC
CASSQGSDRVSYEQYF
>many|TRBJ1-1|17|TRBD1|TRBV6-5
TGTGCCAGCAGTCCGCATTTTCAGGGGGTAGTGAACACTGAAGCTTTCTTT
CASSPHFQGVVNTEAFF
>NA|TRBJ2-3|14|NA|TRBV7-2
TGTGCCAGCAGCTTAATCTTGGGGGCGGATACGCAGTATTTT
CASSLILGADTQYF
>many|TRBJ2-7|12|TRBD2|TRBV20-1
TGCAGTGCTGGGTTCGGGGGGTACGAGCAGTACTTC
CSAGFGGYEQYF
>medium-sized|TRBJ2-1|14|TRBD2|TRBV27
TGTGCCAGCAGTTTCCAGCGGGGGGGCCTTGAGCAGTTCTTC
CASSFQRGGLEQFF
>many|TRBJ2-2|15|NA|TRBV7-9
TGTGCCAGCAGCTCCGGACAGTTCAACACCGGGGAGCTGTTTTTT
CASSSGQFNTGELFF
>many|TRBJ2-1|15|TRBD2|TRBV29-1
TGCAGCACCACCGGGACTAGCGGCTCCTACAATGAGCAGTTCTTC
CSTTGTSGSYNEQFF
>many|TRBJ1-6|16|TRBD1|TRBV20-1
TGCAGTGCCCGGGACAGGGGAAACACCTATAATTCACCCCTCCACTTT
CSARDRGNTYNSPLHF
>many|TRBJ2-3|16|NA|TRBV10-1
TGCGCCAGCACCCCTTCGGCAGGGAGCAAGGCAGATACGCAGTATTTT
CASTPSAGSKADTQYF
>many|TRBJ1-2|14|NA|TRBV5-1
TGCGCCAGCAGCTTGGGGGACATAGCCTATGGCTACACCTTC
CASSLGDIAYGYTF
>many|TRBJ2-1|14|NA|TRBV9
TGTGCCAGCAGCGTCGGCGGTTCATACAATGAGCAGTTCTTC
CASSVGGSYNEQFF
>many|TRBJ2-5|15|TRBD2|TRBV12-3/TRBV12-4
TGTGCCAGCAGTAAAATGCTAGCGGGACCGGAGACCCAGTACTTC
CASSKMLAGPETQYF
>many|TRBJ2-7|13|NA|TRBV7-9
TGTGCCAGCAGCCCCACCTCTCTGGACGAGCAGTACTTC
CASSPTSLDEQYF
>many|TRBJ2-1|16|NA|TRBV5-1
TGCGCCAGCAGCTTCCGGAGACAGTGGGTGCGGGACGAGCAGTTCTTC
CASSFRRQWVRDEQFF
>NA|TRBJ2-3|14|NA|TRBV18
TGTGCCAGCTCACCATTTTCTAAGCCAGATACGCAGTATTTT
CASSPFSKPDTQYF
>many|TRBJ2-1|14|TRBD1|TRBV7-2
TGTGCCAGCAGCTTACGGGACAGCTACAATGAGCAGTTCTTC
CASSLRDSYNEQFF
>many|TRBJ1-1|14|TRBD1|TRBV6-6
TGTGCCAGCAGTTACCTTCAGCGACAGGGGGAAGCTTTCTTT
CASSYLQRQGEAFF
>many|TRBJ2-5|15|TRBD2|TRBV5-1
TGCGCCAGCAGCTTGAGGACTAGCGGGGGGGAGACCCAGTACTTC
CASSLRTSGGETQYF
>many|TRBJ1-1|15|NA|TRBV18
TGTGCCAGCTCACCACTCTTTGAGGACAACACTGAAGCTTTCTTT
CASSPLFEDNTEAFF
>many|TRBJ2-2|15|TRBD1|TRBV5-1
TGCGCCAGCAGCTACACGGACAGGGGCACCGGGGAGCTGTTTTTT
CASSYTDRGTGELFF
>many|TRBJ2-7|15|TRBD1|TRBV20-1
TGCAGTGCTAGACCCCGAAGGGGACAGAGCTACGAGCAGTACTTC
CSARPRRGQSYEQYF
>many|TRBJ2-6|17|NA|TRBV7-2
TGTGCCAGCAGCCAGAACAAAGGGGGAGCTGGGGCCAACGTCCTGACTTTC
CASSQNKGGAGANVLTF
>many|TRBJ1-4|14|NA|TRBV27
TGTGCCAGCAGTAGGGCAGGAGTTAATGAAAAACTGTTTTTT
CASSRAGVNEKLFF
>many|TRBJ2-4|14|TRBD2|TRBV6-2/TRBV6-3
TGTGCCAGCAGTTACCCCGGGGGGGTAGACATTCAGTACTTC
CASSYPGGVDIQYF
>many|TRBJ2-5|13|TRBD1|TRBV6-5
TGTGCCAGCAGTTCGACAGGGGAGGAGACCCAGTACTTC
CASSSTGEETQYF
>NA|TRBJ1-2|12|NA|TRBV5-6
TGTGCCAGCACTCGGGGGCCTTATGGCTACACCTTC
CASTRGPYGYTF
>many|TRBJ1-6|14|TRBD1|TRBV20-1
TGCAGTGCTAGTGCTGGACAGGGCTCCTCACCCCTCCACTTT
CSASAGQGSSPLHF
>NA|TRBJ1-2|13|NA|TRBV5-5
TGTACCAGCAGCTACTGGACGGGCGGGGGCTTCACCTTC
CTSSYWTGGGFTF
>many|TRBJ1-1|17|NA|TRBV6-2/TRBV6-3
TGTGCCAGCAGTTACTTGGACGGCCCTAGGATGGACACTGAAGCTTTCTTT
CASSYLDGPRMDTEAFF
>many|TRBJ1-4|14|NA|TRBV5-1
TGCGCCAGCAACGTCCAGGGGCCTAATGAAAAACTGTTTTTT
CASNVQGPNEKLFF
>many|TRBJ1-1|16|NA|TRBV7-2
TGTGCCAGCACCGATGGGGTGAAAGGGCTAAACACTGAAGCTTTCTTT
CASTDGVKGLNTEAFF
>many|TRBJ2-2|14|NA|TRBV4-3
TGCGCCAGCAGCCAAGATCCGGGGGCCGGGGAGCTGTTTTTT
CASSQDPGAGELFF
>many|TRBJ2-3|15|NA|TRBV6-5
TGTGCCAGCAGTTATGTCGACCCTAGCACAGATACGCAGTATTTT
CASSYVDPSTDTQYF
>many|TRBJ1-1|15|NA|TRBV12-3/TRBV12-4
TGTGCCAGCAGTTTGGGTCAGATACCGGTCGTGGAAGCTTTCTTT
CASSLGQIPVVEAFF
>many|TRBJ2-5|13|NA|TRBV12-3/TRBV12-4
TGTGCCAGCAGTTTAAAGGTGAAAGAGACCCAGTACTTC
CASSLKVKETQYF
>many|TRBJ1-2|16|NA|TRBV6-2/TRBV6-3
TGTGCCAGCAGTTACTCGACGGGGGCTGTGCAGTATGGCTACACCTTC
CASSYSTGAVQYGYTF
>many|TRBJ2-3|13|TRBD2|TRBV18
TGTGCCAGCTCGCCGGGACTAGAAGATACGCAGTATTTT
CASSPGLEDTQYF
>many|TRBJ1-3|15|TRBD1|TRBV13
TGTGCCAGCAGCTTCTGGGGACAGGGAGGAAACACCATATATTTT
CASSFWGQGGNTIYF
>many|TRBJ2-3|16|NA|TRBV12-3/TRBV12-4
TGTGCCAGCAAAACCCGGCGGAACCTAGTGGCAGATACGCAGTATTTT
CASKTRRNLVADTQYF
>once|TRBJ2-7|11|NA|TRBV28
TGTGCCAGCAGTTTAGACTACGAGCAGTACTTC
CASSLDYEQYF
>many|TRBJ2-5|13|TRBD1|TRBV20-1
TGCAGTGCCCCACAGGGGGCACGAGAGACCCAGTACTTC
CSAPQGARETQYF
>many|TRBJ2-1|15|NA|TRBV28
TGTGCCAGCAGTTTTTGGGGGCAAGACTCCAATGAGCAGTTCTTC
CASSFWGQDSNEQFF
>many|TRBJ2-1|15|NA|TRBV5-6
TGTGCCAGCGGGGGGGACACGAGCTCCTACAATGAGCAGTTCTTC
CASGGDTSSYNEQFF